This record concerns one T cell receptor (beta chain) sequence. The data derive from a study of blood T cell repertoires in COVID-19. The overall study: The cDNA or gDNA used as material had been derived from T cells, B-cell-depleted T cells, or PBMCs.

Using immunoSEQ multiplex PCR, the repertoire was profiled, and TCRdb retains in-frame clones only, with some absent. The data contain 55,000 to 90,000 clones, roughly 91% of them singletons. The CDR3 is made up of 13 amino acids. The receptor was derived from a human donor in a cohort sampled during active COVID-19. This chain joins TRBV21-1 and TRBJ2-7; no check of the table's D call, TRBD2, against the DNA was made. TRBV21-1 corresponds to a pseudogene. Specimen: peripheral blood. The CDR3 DNA reads TGTGCCAGCAGCAGGGGACTAGTATACGAGCAGTACGTC. It specifies CASSRGLVYEQYV.